The T cell receptor beta chain described here comes from a study of blood T cell repertoires in COVID-19. At the level of the study: Sample material is recorded as cDNA or gDNA derived from T cells, B-cell-depleted T cells, or PBMCs.

From germline, CDR1 is MNHEY and CDR2 SVGEGT. Trimming shortened V by 4 bases and J by 6 bases, and 12 bases separated the two germline ends. The CDR3 sequence is 13 residues long. Measured with immunoSEQ multiplex PCR; TCRdb has only the in-frame clones, and not every one. The repertoire holds about 160,000 clones, with 75% to 90% as singletons. This sequence was found in a woman of 80 years or more with active or convalescent COVID-19. The V and J genes are TRBV6-2 or TRBV6-3 and TRBJ1-2, with TRBD1 as a possible D gene (6 bases). Sequenced material: peripheral blood. In DNA, the CDR3 is TGTGCCAGCAGTTCGAGACAGGTTGATGGCTACACCTTC. The encoded protein is CASSSRQVDGYTF.